This T cell receptor (beta chain) was recovered during a study of cytomegalovirus exposure and HLA in healthy donors. PCR involved 60 Vbeta and 13 Jbeta primers. Libraries were prepared by immunoSEQ multiplex PCR; TCRdb keeps only in-frame clonotypes and omits some of them. The sample carries roughly 120,000 clones, 9.5% recorded once. Concerning this clone: The antigen remains undetermined.

Study-wide results and limits: It was shown in a later analysis that HLA-associated TCR beta chains were more clonally expanded than other, equally common chains. Of the V segments, some could not be distinguished, including TRBV6-2 and TRBV6-3, and were excluded.

The CDR3 runs to 15 residues. The V and J ends lost 0 bases and 1 base respectively, with 10 bases between them. From germline, CDR1 is SGHRS and CDR2 YFSETQ. J is TRBJ1-1 and V is TRBV5-1, with D perhaps TRBD1 (6 bases). The receptor's source is a man aged 25 to 40 in good health and CMV-seronegative. What was sequenced was PBMCs. CDR3 coding DNA: TGCGCCAGCAGCTTGGCTCAGGGGAGGAACACTGAAGCTTTCTTT. Protein: CASSLAQGRNTEAFF. The complete variable domain, with remaining parts taken from reference TRBV5-1 and TRBJ1-1, reads KAGVTQTPRYLIKTRGQQVTLSCSPISGHRSVSWYQQTPGQGLQFLFEYFSETQRNKGNFPGRFSGRQFSNSRSEMNVSTLELGDSALYLCASSLAQGRNTEAFFGQGTRLTVV.